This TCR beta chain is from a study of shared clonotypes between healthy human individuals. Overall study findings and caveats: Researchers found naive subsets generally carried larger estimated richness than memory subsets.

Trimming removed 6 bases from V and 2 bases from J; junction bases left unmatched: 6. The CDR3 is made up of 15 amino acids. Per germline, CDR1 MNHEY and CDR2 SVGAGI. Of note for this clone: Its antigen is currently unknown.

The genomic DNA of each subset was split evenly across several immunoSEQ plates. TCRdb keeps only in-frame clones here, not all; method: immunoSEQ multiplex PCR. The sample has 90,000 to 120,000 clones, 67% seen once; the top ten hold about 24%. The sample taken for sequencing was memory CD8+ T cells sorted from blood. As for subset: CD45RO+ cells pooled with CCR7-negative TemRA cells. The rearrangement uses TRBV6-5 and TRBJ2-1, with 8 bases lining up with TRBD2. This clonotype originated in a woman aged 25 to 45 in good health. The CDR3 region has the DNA TGTGCCAGCAGCCCACTAGCGGACGCCTACAATGAGCAGTTCTTC. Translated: CASSPLADAYNEQFF.